The 6 T cell receptor beta chains below all came from one sample that was sequenced in a study of T cell changes during pregnancy in multiple sclerosis. Generated by immunoSEQ multiplex PCR, the TCRdb table keeps only in-frame clones and is missing some. The sample contains 84,000 or so clones, over 90% of which appear only once. The sample was peripheral blood, taken in the third trimester of pregnancy. These receptors were taken from a female donor with multiple sclerosis, enrolled in a pregnancy study.

V usage is TRBV6-6 and J usage is TRBJ1-1; D is unclear. V lost 7 bases and J 3 bases, leaving 12 bases between the germline ends. There are 13 residues in the CDR3. Germline V gene data show CDR1 as MNHNY and CDR2 as SVGAGI (reference sequence). CDR3 amino acids: CASKEERHTEAFF. The CDR3, as DNA: TGTGCCAGCAAGGAGGAGCGCCACACTGAAGCTTTCTTT.

This clone was recorded only once. The chain joins TRBV14 to TRBJ2-7, with 7 bases fitting TRBD1. CDR1 is SGHDN, CDR2 FVKESK, per germline. V shed 4 bases, J shed 6 bases, and the junction held 6 bases outside the gene matches. The CDR3 runs 13 residues. The CDR3 is CASSPPGQIEQYF. The DNA of the CDR3 is TGTGCCAGCAGCCCACCGGGACAGATCGAGCAGTACTTC.

This clone has only one observation. The genes are TRBV19 and TRBJ2-3, with D perhaps matching TRBD2 (5 bases). The V and J ends lost 3 bases and 3 bases respectively, with 10 bases between them. The CDR3 loop spans 14 amino acids. The V gene's germline CDR1 is LNHDA and CDR2 SQIVND (reference sequence). CDR3 sequence: CASSISGNTDTQYF. CDR3 in DNA: TGTGCCAGTAGTATCTCCGGGAATACAGATACGCAGTATTTT. Filled out from reference TRBV19 and TRBJ2-3, the complete variable domain reads DGGITQSPKYLFRKEGQNVTLSCEQNLNHDAMYWYRQDPGQGLRLIYYSQIVNDFQKGDIAEGYSVSREKKESFPLTVTSAQKNPTAFYLCASSISGNTDTQYFGPGTRLTVL.

CDR3 sequence reads: CAIRPDSPHNEQFF. In DNA, the CDR3 is TGTGCCATCAGGCCCGACAGTCCCCACAATGAGCAGTTCTTC. J is TRBJ2-1 and V is TRBV10-3, with D perhaps matching TRBD1 (5 bases). Trimming took off 6 bases at V and 5 bases at J, with 14 bases between the two ends. Per germline, CDR1 ENHRY and CDR2 SYGVKD. This CDR3 is 14 amino acids long.

V is TRBV6-5 and J is TRBJ2-7; 7 bases match TRBD2. In germline, CDR1 is MNHEY, CDR2 SVGAGI. J gave up 5 bases and V 5 bases, and 9 bases lay outside the gene matches. This CDR3 has 14 residues. CDR3 loop: CASSPRTSGDEQYF. CDR3 sequence (DNA): TGTGCCAGCAGTCCTCGGACTAGTGGCGACGAGCAGTACTTC.

This clone was observed a single time. V usage is TRBV19 and J usage is TRBJ2-3, with 8 bases that match TRBD2. In germline, CDR1 is LNHDA, CDR2 SQIVND (reference sequence). This CDR3 has 15 residues. J lost 3 bases, V lost 4 bases, and 6 bases had no gene match. CDR3 sequence: CASSTQRGRTDTQYF. The CDR3 DNA reads as TGTGCCAGTAGTACCCAGCGGGGGCGAACAGATACGCAGTATTTT.